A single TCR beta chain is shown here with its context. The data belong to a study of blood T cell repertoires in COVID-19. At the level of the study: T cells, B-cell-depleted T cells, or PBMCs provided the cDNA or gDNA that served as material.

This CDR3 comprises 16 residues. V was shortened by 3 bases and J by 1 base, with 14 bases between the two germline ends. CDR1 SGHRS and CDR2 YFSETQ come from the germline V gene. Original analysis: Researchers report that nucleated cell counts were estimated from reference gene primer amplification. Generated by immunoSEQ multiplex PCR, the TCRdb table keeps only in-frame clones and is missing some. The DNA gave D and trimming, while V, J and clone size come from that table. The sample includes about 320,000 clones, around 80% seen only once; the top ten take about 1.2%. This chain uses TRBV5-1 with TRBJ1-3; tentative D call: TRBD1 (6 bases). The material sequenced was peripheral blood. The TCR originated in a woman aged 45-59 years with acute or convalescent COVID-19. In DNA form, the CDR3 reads TGCGCCAGCAGCTCGACCTCTCAGGGGTCTGGAAACACCATATATTTT. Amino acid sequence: CASSSTSQGSGNTIYF. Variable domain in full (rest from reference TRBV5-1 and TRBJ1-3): KAGVTQTPRYLIKTRGQQVTLSCSPISGHRSVSWYQQTPGQGLQFLFEYFSETQRNKGNFPGRFSGRQFSNSRSEMNVSTLELGDSALYLCASSSTSQGSGNTIYFGEGSWLTVV.